The rows below give T cell receptor beta chains drawn from one sample of a study of siplizumab effects on memory and regulatory T cells. Repertoires were generated with immunoSEQ multiplex PCR, while TCRdb's copy carries only in-frame clones and drops some. The profile shows roughly 92,000 clones, roughly 94% of them singletons. The sample was non-Treg CD4+ T cells sorted from blood. Receptors originate from a human donor in good health. Each CDR3 is given with its conserved first and last residue. D genes are given only for firm matches. Clone size is given for some rows only: seen once, a few or many times, or a class if the clone is expanded.

TRBV25-1	NA	TRBD1	TRBJ1-2	TGTGCCAGCAGTGAGGGGACAGATCCCACTAGAGGCTACACCTTC	CASSEGTDPTRGYTF
TRBV5-8	NA	NA	TRBJ1-1	TGTGCCAGCCCCCTTAGGGGCTTTACGTACACTGAAGCTTTCTTT	CASPLRGFTYTEAFF
TRBV10-3	NA	NA	TRBJ2-5	TGTGCCATCAGTATTCTAGTAGAAGAGACCCAGTACTTC	CAISILVEETQYF
TRBV7-9	NA	TRBD2	TRBJ2-1	TGTGCCAGCAGCCGCTCGGGGGGGGAGCAGTTCTTC	CASSRSGGEQFF
TRBV11-2	NA	NA	TRBJ2-7	TGTGCCAGCAGCTTAGACGCGACAGCCTACGAGCAGTACTTC	CASSLDATAYEQYF
TRBV11-3	NA	NA	TRBJ2-1	TGTGCCAGCAGCTTAGCTGGGAGACCTCATGAGCAGTTCTTC	CASSLAGRPHEQFF
TRBV2	NA	TRBD1	TRBJ2-1	TGTGCCAGTTCCCGGGACAGGGGGCTAGATGAGCAGTTCTTC	CASSRDRGLDEQFF
TRBV19	NA	NA	TRBJ1-2	TGTGCCAGTAGTATAGCACGGGGAGACTATGGCTACACCTTC	CASSIARGDYGYTF
TRBV15	NA	NA	TRBJ2-7	TGTGCCACCAGCACAGGACAGACCAACCTCCGGGGTGAGCAGTACTTC	CATSTGQTNLRGEQYF
TRBV10-2	NA	NA	TRBJ2-7	TGCGCCAGCAGTGGGAGTATGAGGGCAGCCCTTCCCTACGAGCAGTACTTC	CASSGSMRAALPYEQYF
TRBV7-9	once	NA	TRBJ2-1	TGTGCCAGCAGCTTTCAGGGAGGAGTGTACAATGAGCAGTTCTTC	CASSFQGGVYNEQFF
TRBV7-9	NA	NA	TRBJ1-2	TGTGCCAGCAGCTTAGCCAGAGCCGGTGGCTACACCTTC	CASSLARAGGYTF
TRBV28	NA	TRBD1	TRBJ2-7	TGTGCCAGCAGGAGACAGGGTACGGGCGAGCAGTACTTC	CASRRQGTGEQYF
TRBV30	NA	TRBD2	TRBJ2-1	TGTGCCTGGAAAACGGGACTAGCATCCAATGAGCAGTTCTTC	CAWKTGLASNEQFF
TRBV7-8	NA	NA	TRBJ1-1	TGTGCCAGCAGCCCATTACTGGGGGGCAGAGCGGCTTTCTTT	CASSPLLGGRAAFF
TRBV29-1	NA	NA	TRBJ2-1	TGCAGCGTTTGGGTGGGGGTAAATGAGCAGTTCTTC	CSVWVGVNEQFF
TRBV23-1	NA	NA	TRBJ2-3	TGCGCCAGCCCGAGCCAGAGCACAGATACGCAGTATTTT	CASPSQSTDTQYF
TRBV4-1	NA	TRBD2	TRBJ2-3	TGCGCCAGCAGCCAAGATCGCGGAAGCGGGAGGGGAACAGATACGCAGTATTTT	CASSQDRGSGRGTDTQYF
TRBV5-4	NA	NA	TRBJ2-2	TGTGCCAGCAGCCCACCTAGCAACACCGGGGAGCTGTTTTTT	CASSPPSNTGELFF
TRBV29-1	NA	NA	TRBJ2-1	TGCAGCTTATCTTCGGCCCGGCTCGGACGGTTCTTC	CSLSSARLGRFF
TRBV30	NA	NA	TRBJ1-2	TGTGCCTGGAGTGTCCCCCCGGGGGAATATGGCTACACCTTC	CAWSVPPGEYGYTF
TRBV6-5	NA	NA	TRBJ2-1	TGTGCCACCTCCAAGTTAGACGGATACAATGAGCAGTTCTTC	CATSKLDGYNEQFF
TRBV6-6	NA	NA	TRBJ1-5	TGTGCCAGCAGTCCCATGACCAGCGATAATCAGCCCCAGCATTTT	CASSPMTSDNQPQHF
TRBV5-1	NA	NA	TRBJ2-5	TGCGCCAGCAGCTTGGTTAGGACCCAGTACTTC	CASSLVRTQYF
TRBV7-8	NA	NA	TRBJ2-6	TGTGCCAGTAAGAAACCTGGGGCCAACGTCCTGACTTTC	CASKKPGANVLTF
TRBV11-3	NA	NA	TRBJ1-1	TGTGCCAGCAGCGCACACCTGAACACTGAAGCTTTCTTT	CASSAHLNTEAFF
TRBV5-1	NA	TRBD2	TRBJ2-5	TGCGCCACCAGCGATCGCGGGAGGGTAGAGACCCAGTACTTC	CATSDRGRVETQYF
TRBV2	NA	TRBD2	TRBJ2-1	TGTGCCAGCAGTGAAGAAATGGGAGGACTAGCGGGAGGCCGACAGTTCTTC	CASSEEMGGLAGGRQFF
TRBV5-1	NA	TRBD2	TRBJ2-1	TGCGCCAGCAGCTCCGTACTAGCGGGCCTGTCCAATGAGCAGTTCTTC	CASSSVLAGLSNEQFF
TRBV18	NA	NA	TRBJ2-1	TGTGCCAGCTCACCGAATCCCCTGGTTAGCTCCTACAATGAGCAGTTCTTC	CASSPNPLVSSYNEQFF
TRBV5-6	NA	NA	TRBJ2-7	TGTGCCAGCAGCTTTCCCACAGGGAGATCTGCCGAGCAGTACTTC	CASSFPTGRSAEQYF
TRBV5-1	NA	TRBD2	TRBJ2-5	TGCGCCAGCAGCTTGGGCGGGAGTGCGGAGACCCAGTACTTC	CASSLGGSAETQYF
TRBV28	NA	NA	TRBJ2-5	TGTGCCAGCAGTTCCAAGAAGATGACCTCGGTGCGAGAGACCCAGTACTTC	CASSSKKMTSVRETQYF
TRBV6-5	NA	NA	TRBJ2-7	TGTGCCAGCAGTTACAGTGGGATTCACTCCTACGAGCAGTACTTC	CASSYSGIHSYEQYF
TRBV27	few	NA	TRBJ1-1	TGTGCCAGCAGGCGGGGTACCCGAAACACTGAAGCTTTCTTT	CASRRGTRNTEAFF
TRBV6-5	NA	NA	TRBJ2-1	TGTGCCAGCAGTTACTTCCGAGGCGGAGGGAATGAGCAGTTCTTC	CASSYFRGGGNEQFF
TRBV28	NA	NA	TRBJ1-1	TGTGCCAGCAGTTTATATTATCGGGGCATCACTGAAGCTTTCTTT	CASSLYYRGITEAFF
TRBV11-2	NA	TRBD1	TRBJ2-2	TGTGCCAGCAGCTTCGACAGGGAGAACACCGGGGAGCTGTTTTTT	CASSFDRENTGELFF
TRBV6-1	NA	NA	TRBJ2-3	TGTGCCAGCAGTGTTGGAGGTGACGGCACAGATACGCAGTATTTT	CASSVGGDGTDTQYF
TRBV5-1	NA	NA	TRBJ2-2	TGCGCCAGCAGCTTGGAAAGACTCTCCACCGGGGAGCTGTTTTTT	CASSLERLSTGELFF
TRBV9	NA	NA	TRBJ2-2	TGTGCCAGTTCCTCTTCTCCCGGGGAGCTGTTTTTT	CASSSSPGELFF
TRBV28	once	NA	TRBJ2-1	TGTGCCAGCAGTTTATATGGCGGATACAATGAGCAGTTCTTC	CASSLYGGYNEQFF
TRBV28	once	NA	TRBJ2-3	TGTGCCAGCAGCTGGAACCAGGGTGGGTTGGATACGCAGTATTTT	CASSWNQGGLDTQYF